This entry concerns a single T cell receptor beta chain. The antigen is not known. The data are from a study of shared clonotypes between healthy human individuals. Overall study: In total, the donors were two women and a few men aged 18 to 49. Points from the study as a whole: Rarefaction exposed incomplete sorted-subset sequencing despite large depth.

The CDR3 is made up of 18 amino acids. Trimming pared 2 bases from V and 11 bases from J, leaving 30 bases between. Germline V gene lookup returns CDR1 SGHAT and CDR2 FQNNGV. Authors' data handling: With immunoSEQ giving junction-only sequences and no quality scores, filtering differed. Clones were sequenced by immunoSEQ multiplex PCR, and TCRdb holds only the in-frame ones, with some missing. V and J calls and clone size are given by that table; D and trimming were obtained from the DNA. The table lists under 1 million clones, approximately 96% of them singletons. CD8 cells regarded as naive lacked CD45RO, were positively chosen for CCR7, and omitted terminally differentiated effector memory CD45RA+ cells.

Input material: naive CD8+ T cells sorted from blood. The sequence was collected from a man aged 30 to 45 in good health. This chain joins TRBV11-2 and TRBJ1-1; possible D gene TRBD1, 6 bases. In nucleotides, the CDR3 is TGTGCCAGCAGCTTAAGGGGACACCTATCAAGATTTCAGGATCTCGCTTTCTTT. This codes for CASSLRGHLSRFQDLAFF.